This note documents a single T cell receptor beta chain sequence. This clone's antigen is unknown. Nothing much larger sits one base from this clone, and base qualities are not available. The library was obtained by the immunoSEQ multiplex PCR assay. A mixture of 60 forward primers for TCR Vbeta segments and 13 reverse primers for TCR Jbeta segments was used in the multiplex PCR. A multiplex PCR assay on genomic DNA amplified the CDR3 region of rearranged TCR beta genes. The amplified TCR beta libraries were sequenced on the Illumina HiSeq System as 87-base-pair reads. The paper's data handling went like this. In a later analysis, tens of millions of unique TCR beta chains were counted across the approximately 670 repertoires, and approximately 11 million of these chains were shared by at least two donors. Raw reads were error-corrected and collapsed into unique sequences by a nearest-neighbor algorithm in which closely related sequences were merged to remove PCR and sequencing errors. CDR3 sequences were aligned to IMGT reference sequences to assign V, D and J gene segments. Each retained sequence needed at least a six-nucleotide match to both a V gene segment and a J gene segment. Rearrangements were called productive when the CDR3 lacked stop codons and stayed in frame with V and J; all others were non-productive. CDR3 was defined according to IMGT convention as the region running from the second conserved V-encoded cysteine to the conserved J-encoded phenylalanine. The earlier analysis of about 620 of the donors excluded sequences that lacked an unambiguous match to a single V gene segment. In an earlier analysis of several hundred of the donors, V segments were called functional above 56.7% productive rearrangements and were called segregating when the between-donor standard deviation exceeded 5%. A statistical classification framework was built to diagnose cytomegalovirus status from the catalog of TCR beta chain sequences. In a later analysis, V and J genes were assigned by comparing TCR nucleotide sequences against IMGT/GENE-DB human TR gene sequences. A later analysis assigned CDR3 sequences and most-parsimonious VDJ recombination scenarios with the TCRdist pipeline. A later analysis defined each TCR beta chain by its CDR3 amino acid sequence plus V-gene family, and excluded reads lacking a unique V-gene family. A later analysis removed 550 to 700 highly shared, low-generation-probability nucleotide sequences to deal with suspected cross-contamination and a sequencing artifact. In a later analysis, a clonal expansion index was calculated for each public chain from normalized within-repertoire ranks of inferred template counts. Generation probabilities in a later analysis came from a VDJ recombination model fitted to out-of-frame rearrangements, and those results were checked against IGoR. In a later analysis, TCR-TCR, TCR-HLA and TCR-CMV co-occurrence was scored with hypergeometric tests, and a repertoire-size bias correction was applied to TCR pairs. To estimate false discovery rates, a later analysis permuted the HLA or CMV assignments 20 times. In a later analysis, co-occurring TCRs were grouped using DBSCAN, and TCRdist sequence similarity was added for clustering within HLA-allele-positive subsets. Repertoires with fewer than 30,000 or more than 120,000 public chains, plus five repertoires with anomalous nucleotide sharing, were excluded from co-occurrence clustering. TCRdb carries this immuneACCESS record with in-frame sequences only. Its versions omit some clonotypes, under half of them owing to an unresolved V gene in the studies checked, with the rest unexplained. The V and J calls and clone size come from that table; D and trimming were worked out from the DNA. The sample data list 200,000 or so clones, and 77% of these were observed just once. The ten largest make up 2% to 2.5% of the sample.

In total, 500 to 700 healthy bone marrow donors made up the cohort. At the time of sampling, all cohort members were nominally healthy, though unrecorded immune exposures were likely present. The donor tested CMV seropositive, placing the donor among the 290 or so seropositive members of the cohort. Each donor provided a peripheral blood sample, and peripheral blood mononuclear cells were used for TCR beta sequencing. The Qiagen DNeasy Blood Extraction Kit was used to extract genomic DNA from the blood cell samples. The record originates from a study of cytomegalovirus exposure and HLA in healthy donors (dated by TCRdb to about 2017). With regard to the full study: According to an earlier analysis of several hundred of the donors, about 190 million T cells yielded 117 million unique TCR beta sequences and 276 Gb of sequence data. The T cell repertoires of around 730 subjects were profiled by immunosequencing and related to cytomegalovirus serostatus. Genome-wide SNP genotypes for about 55% of the roughly 670 donors were used in a later genetic analysis, which treated that subset as a discovery cohort. The study aimed to test whether cataloging public T cell receptors could reveal signatures of past pathogen exposure. The genetic ancestry cluster associated with self-reported Caucasian donors included 81% of the 398 genotyped donors. The number of typed donors differed by locus: about 620-640 for A, B, C, DRB1 and DQB1; about 520 for DQA1; 606 for DPA1; and roughly 450 for DPB1. To study patterns of TCR occurrence, a later analysis re-analyzed previously published TCR beta repertoires from around 660 donors and added high-resolution HLA genotyping. Both class I and class II loci were covered by HLA typing, at four-digit resolution. Every discovery cohort repertoire had been produced on one sequencing platform. To predict cytomegalovirus infection status, the study combined high-throughput TCR immunosequencing, statistical association of individual TCRs with disease status, and machine learning. In an earlier analysis of roughly 580 of the donors, high-throughput TCR beta sequencing was used to judge whether each TCR beta V gene segment behaved as functional or pseudogenic. Across 300 to 400 genotyped donors of the cohort, an average of roughly 200,000 unique TCR beta nucleotide sequences per donor were sequenced, and roughly 18% of those sequences were non-productive. An early release that covered around 590 HLA-typed donors contained 250 to 350 gigabases of sequencing data and tens of millions of unique TCR sequences. Donor age, sex, ethnicity and CMV serostatus were compiled alongside the repertoire data. Because of strong linkage in the cohort, roughly five DR-DQ haplotypes were treated as single units for association and clustering. Besides the first cohort of 550 to 750 subjects, a separate validation cohort made up of around 120 different subjects was used. Rather than using new phenotypic data, the later analysis identified candidate immune exposures from TCR beta sequences and from how often those sequences occurred across donors.

V was cut back by 2 bases and J by 8 bases, leaving a gap of 12 bases between them. The CDR3 measures 14 amino acids from cysteine to phenylalanine. Left in the record is the CDR3 DNA by itself, 42 bases read in frame from the first base. Via the germline V gene, CDR1 is KGHSH and CDR2 LQKENI. Overall study outcomes, separate from this receptor: Linkage disequilibrium might explain the correlated functional status among segregating V segments, but an unknown experimental factor could not be excluded. In an earlier analysis of some 550 of the donors, most TCR beta V segments were observed in productive rearrangements about 90% or about 30% of the time, broadly matching IMGT annotations. In a later analysis, 16,951 TCR beta sequences were associated with specific HLA alleles at a false discovery rate of 0.05. Sequencing depth was assumed to be roughly uniform across donors in the presence/absence analyses, though that assumption may not hold. The study listed 164 TCR beta chains as associated with cytomegalovirus. A later analysis reported that several top co-occurrence clusters appeared linked to parvovirus B19, influenza, CMV and Epstein-Barr virus. The earlier analysis of almost 600 of the donors excluded some 16 rarely observed V segments, including chromosome 9 orphons, because counts were too low. In a later analysis, TCR association rates were found to vary across HLA loci, with the most associated TCRs seen for DRB1 alleles and the fewest for HLA-C alleles. According to the authors, the approach could potentially be generalized to other disease states and immunological phenotypes. In a later analysis, HLA-associated TCR beta chains showed more clonal expansion and lower generation probabilities than non-associated chains that were equally common. The only immune exposure information available for the cohort was CMV serostatus. Because the 87-base-pair reads could not distinguish some IMGT-functional V segments, including TRBV6-2 and TRBV6-3, those segments were excluded. A cluster of highly shared sequence variants was judged likely to represent a technical artifact of the sequencing pipeline. Most TCR sequences were observed very rarely across donors, whereas some public TCRs were present in many individuals. In a later genetic analysis, a missense DCLRE1C variant was associated with V-gene and J-gene trimming of TCR beta chains, and the association was replicated in an independent cohort. The classifier was reported to diagnose cytomegalovirus status with high specificity and sensitivity in both the original cohort and the validation cohort. According to a later genetic analysis, donors in an Asian-associated ancestry cluster had fewer N-insertions in productive TCRs than the approximately 710-donor mean. A few of the identified cytomegalovirus-associated TCR beta chains were confirmed in vitro to be specific for cytomegalovirus antigens. Because HLA typing was missing for some donors at each locus, association tests included only the typed subset. Strong co-occurrence of HLA alleles, especially DR and DQ, made assigning TCR associations to individual alleles difficult. Only TCR beta chains were sequenced in this cohort, and the absence of alpha or paired-chain data limited detectable features. A further reported finding was that TCR beta sequences accurately predicted the HLA-A and HLA-B alleles for most subjects in the first cohort. A later analysis found that most CMV-associated TCR beta chains appeared HLA-restricted, with HLA associations seemingly driven largely by CMV exposure.

The sequenced material came from PBMCs. The chain is encoded by TRBV18 joined to TRBJ1-4; the D gene cannot be named for sure. The source is a woman in her twenties or thirties in good health and CMV-seropositive. The CDR3 sequence is CASSPFTTGEKLFF. The sequence in DNA is TGTGCCAGCTCACCATTTACCACCGGGGAAAAACTGTTTTTT.